The 26 T cell receptor beta chains below all came from one sample that was sequenced in a study of T cell clonality in common variable immunodeficiency. Study-level results: Reportedly, TCR beta sequences from common variable immunodeficiency showed fewer deletions and N-nucleotide insertions.

Here immunoSEQ multiplex PCR was the method, and the copy in TCRdb shows in-frame clones only, minus some. This sample includes about 20,000 clones with no singletons; its ten biggest clones take up approximately 2.6%. No antigen is known for these receptors. Sequenced input: peripheral blood mononuclear cells. Every receptor here comes from a human donor with common variable immunodeficiency.

In its sample, this clone was seen a few times. At one end the junction does not follow the germline gene, possibly because of a read error. The read ends 3 residues early relative to the CDR3; the germline J gene fills the gap. This chain links TRBV18 with TRBJ1-1; 8 positions agree with TRBD1. The CDR3 extends over 14 amino acids. CDR1 and CDR2 from the germline V gene are KGHSH and LQKENI. Incomplete CDR3 DNA: TGTGCCAGCTCACCGGACAGGGTGAACGCTGAA. Its protein product is CASSPDRVNAE. The CDR3, in full, reads CASSPDRVNAEAFF.

This clone was observed at least ten times. The read terminates 3 residues before the CDR3 end, so the remaining end is supplied by the germline J gene. The J gene is TRBJ1-1, the V gene TRBV29-1; TRBD1 might be the D (5 bases). Germline V gene sequence: CDR1 SQVTM, CDR2 ANQGSEA. The CDR3 extends over 12 amino acids. The sequenced CDR3 bases are TGCAGCGTTGAAGATGGAGTCGGGGGG. Its translation: CSVEDGVGG. The CDR3 in full is CSVEDGVGGAFF.

This clone came up a few times. The read terminates 3 residues ahead of where the CDR3 ends, so the germline J gene completes it. This chain connects TRBV5-1 to TRBJ2-7; D is perhaps TRBD2 (6 bases). The germline CDR1 and CDR2 sequences are SGHRS and YFSETQ. The length of the CDR3 is 16 residues. Between the trimmed V and J ends, which lost 0 bases and 4 bases, there was a span of 17 bases. CDR3 in amino acids: CASSLAGARGSYEQYF. CDR3 DNA, as far as it was read: TGCGCCAGCAGCTTGGCCGGCGCGCGGGGCTCATACGAG.

A note on this clone: The read comes to an end 3 residues before the CDR3 does, leaving the germline J gene to fill in the end. Within the sample, other DNA sequences also encode this same CDR3. The genes are TRBV18 and TRBJ2-7; TRBD2 matches 14 bases. V dropped 2 bases and J dropped 6; count of bases not matched to a gene: 0. Per germline, CDR1 KGHSH and CDR2 LQKENI. This CDR3 comprises 14 residues. The CDR3 DNA, read in part, is TGTGCCAGCTCACCAGGACTAGCGGGAGGCGAG. Translating gives CASSPGLAGGE. The whole CDR3 sequence is CASSPGLAGGEQYF.

Concerning this clone: The missing CDR3 end, 3 residues past where the read stops, is filled in from the germline J gene. The gene calls are TRBV19 and TRBJ2-6; D possibly corresponds to TRBD1 (5 bases). The CDR3 is 16 amino acids. CDR1 LNHDA and CDR2 SQIVND come from the germline V gene (reference sequence). The germline V and J ends were trimmed by 4 bases and 1 base, with 11 bases remaining between them. CDR3 sequence reads: CASSSLQGSGANVLTF. Partial CDR3 DNA: TGTGCCAGTAGTAGCCTCCAGGGATCTGGGGCCAACGTC.

There are a few counts of this clone. The CDR3 is cut off 3 residues early in the read; its end comes from the germline J gene. This chain connects TRBV7-3 to TRBJ2-7; 7 bases are shared with TRBD2. The CDR3 loop spans 14 amino acids. Trimming cost V 3 bases and J 6 bases; bases outside gene matches: 8. CDR1 is SGHTA, CDR2 FQGTGA, per germline. CDR3 residues: CASSFGGSEGEQYF. The DNA read from the CDR3 is TGTGCCAGCAGCTTCGGCGGGAGTGAGGGCGAG.

This clone was counted at least ten times. The CDR3 is cut off 3 residues early in the read; its end comes from the germline J gene. The chain couples TRBV25-1 to TRBJ2-5; D perhaps matches TRBD2 (5 bases). Per the germline V gene, CDR1 is MGHDK and CDR2 is SYGVNS. V gave up 8 bases and J gave up 4 bases, with 11 bases separating them. The CDR3 spans 12 residues. The CDR3 protein is CASHTRGETQYF. The part of the CDR3 DNA that was read is TGTGCCAGCCATACCCGGGGAGAGACC. Looking up the rest from reference TRBV25-1 and TRBJ2-5 gives the full variable domain: EADIYQTPRYLVIGTGKKITLECSQTMGHDKMYWYQQDPGMELHLIHYSYGVNSTEKGDLSSESTVSRIRTEHFPLTLESARPSHTSQYLCASHTRGETQYFGPGTRLLVL.

Worth noting for this clone: The CDR3 extends 3 residues past the end of the read, so its final part is completed from the germline J gene. The rearrangement uses TRBV30 and TRBJ1-1; the D is unclear. The V gene's germline CDR1 is GTSNPN and CDR2 SVGIG (reference sequence). CDR3 length: 11 residues. The CDR3 sequence: CAWSPTREAFF. Incomplete CDR3 DNA: TGTGCCTGGAGTCCTACGCGGGAA.

This clone was seen a few times. With the read ending 3 residues before the CDR3 end, the germline J gene is used to fill in that end. The V call is TRBV19, the J call TRBJ2-7, with no clear D. V lost 5 bases and J 2 bases, leaving 10 bases between the germline ends. Germline V gene data show CDR1 as LNHDA and CDR2 as SQIVND (reference sequence). The CDR3 totals 13 residues. The sequenced CDR3 bases are TGTGCCAGTAGTTTGGCCCGAGCCTACGAG. As protein: CASSLARAYE. The full CDR3 reads CASSLARAYEQYF.

Concerning this clone: The CDR3 goes on 3 residues after the read ends, and that part is filled in from the germline J gene. The rearrangement joins TRBV7-9 to TRBJ2-1; D possibly corresponds to TRBD1 (6 bases). Germline V gene data show CDR1 as SEHNR and CDR2 as FQNEAQ (reference sequence). This CDR3 is built from 15 residues. Trimming stripped 2 bases from V and 6 bases from J, with 14 bases between. This CDR3 is CASSLLAGVANEQFF. The CDR3 DNA, read in part, is TGTGCCAGCAGCTTACTTGCAGGGGTAGCCAATGAG.

The covered CDR3 bases are TGTGCCAGCAGCTTAGCGCCCAATAGCGGGGGTAACAATGAG. Translated, it gives CASSLAPNSGGNNE. The complete CDR3 reads CASSLAPNSGGNNEQFF. This chain uses TRBV7-6 with TRBJ2-1; 9 nucleotides match TRBD2. The read terminates 3 residues before the CDR3 end, so the remaining end is supplied by the germline J gene. V trimming: 0 bases; J trimming: 5 bases; junction bases outside the gene matches: 8. The V gene's germline CDR1 is SGHVS and CDR2 FNYEAQ. The CDR3 covers 17 residues.

Points on this clone: The read finishes 3 residues shy of the CDR3 end, and the germline J gene is used to complete it. V usage is TRBV6-2 or TRBV6-3 and J usage is TRBJ1-5, with D perhaps matching TRBD1 (5 bases). The CDR3 is 14 amino acids. The germline V gene encodes CDR1 MNHEY and CDR2 SVGEGT. Deletions cut 0 bases from V and 4 bases from J, with 7 bases between. CDR3 DNA, as far as it was read: TGTGCCAGCAGTTACTCAGGGGTTAATCAGCCC. Translated: CASSYSGVNQP. The full CDR3 protein is CASSYSGVNQPQHF.

Comments on this clone: The read ends 3 residues early relative to the CDR3; the germline J gene fills the gap. This chain uses TRBV18 with TRBJ1-1; TRBD1 aligns across 12 bases. V was pared by 3 bases and J by 0 bases, with 8 bases of the junction left unmatched. The CDR3 is 18 amino acids. The germline V gene has CDR1 KGHSH and CDR2 LQKENI. The DNA read from the CDR3 is TGTGCCAGCTCACCTTGGGGACAGGGGGCCTTGGTGAACACTGAA. It encodes CASSPWGQGALVNTE. The whole CDR3 reads CASSPWGQGALVNTEAFF.

This clone was seen only a few times. The read ends 3 residues early relative to the CDR3; the germline J gene fills the gap. The V gene is TRBV19, the J gene TRBJ2-3; the match to TRBD2 covers 11 bases. Germline-derived CDR1 and CDR2 are LNHDA and SQIVND (reference sequence). CDR3 size: 15 residues. V dropped 4 bases and J dropped 1; count of bases not matched to a gene: 1. CDR3 amino acids: CASSTGLAGTDTQYF. The sequenced CDR3 bases are TGTGCCAGTAGTACGGGACTAGCGGGCACAGATACG.

A word on this clone: Read coverage stops 3 residues before the CDR3 terminus; the germline J gene supplies the remainder. V gene TRBV2 combines with J gene TRBJ2-7, with 12 bases fitting TRBD2. The CDR3 is 14 amino acids. J lost 6 bases, V lost 6 bases, and 6 bases had no gene match. CDR1 and CDR2 from the germline V gene are SNHLY and FYNNEI. CDR3 region: CASSSTSGSGEQYF. The DNA read from the CDR3 is TGTGCCAGCAGCTCGACTAGCGGGAGTGGCGAG.

Concerning this clone: The CDR3 goes on 3 residues after the read ends, and that part is filled in from the germline J gene. This chain joins TRBV20-1 and TRBJ1-5; the D is unclear. Germline CDR1 is DFQATT and CDR2 is SNEGSKA (reference sequence). The V gene lost 3 bases and the J gene lost 0 bases, with 12 bases spanning the gap. The CDR3 loop spans 15 amino acids. Partial CDR3 DNA: TGCAGTGCTAGGCCGGTCGGGGATAGCAATCAGCCC. As protein: CSARPVGDSNQP. The CDR3 in full is CSARPVGDSNQPQHF.

As regards this clone: Coverage ceases 3 residues before the CDR3 finishes, and the germline J gene fills in the end. The genes are TRBV7-9 and TRBJ1-4; no firm D call. CDR1 is SEHNR, CDR2 FQNEAQ, per germline (reference sequence). This CDR3 is built from 15 residues. V shed 5 bases and J shed 10 bases, with 20 bases lying between them. Partial CDR3 DNA: TGTGCCAGCAGCACGATCGAAGGGTGGGCCCCAAAA. Its protein is CASSTIEGWAPK. In full, the CDR3 is CASSTIEGWAPKLFF.

Worth noting for this clone: The read terminates 3 residues ahead of where the CDR3 ends, so the germline J gene completes it. The V and J genes are TRBV30 and TRBJ2-7; D remains unclear. There are 13 residues in the CDR3. CDR1 and CDR2 (germline): GTSNPN, SVGIG (reference sequence). Trimming took off 8 bases at V and 4 bases at J, with 18 bases between the two ends. The CDR3 is CATPGPLHYEQYF. The part of the CDR3 DNA that was read is TGTGCCACCCCAGGCCCACTTCATTACGAG.

This clone has a handful of counts. The CDR3 end falls 3 residues outside the read, so it is completed with the germline J gene. V and J are TRBV19 and TRBJ1-5, with TRBD1 as a possible D gene (6 bases). CDR1 is LNHDA, CDR2 SQIVND, per germline (reference sequence). This CDR3 has 15 residues. V was shortened by 2 bases and J by 7 bases, with 15 bases between the two germline ends. CDR3 bases read: TGTGCCAGTAGTATAATGTCCAGGGGTGACCAGCCC. Translating gives CASSIMSRGDQP. The CDR3 reads in full as CASSIMSRGDQPQHF.

This clone was seen more than once but under ten times. The read ends 3 residues early relative to the CDR3; the germline J gene fills the gap. This rearrangement joins TRBV19 to TRBJ1-1, with TRBD1 matching 10 bases. CDR3 length: 13 amino acids. Germline assignment: CDR1 LNHDA and CDR2 SQIVND (reference sequence). Here the CDR3 reads CASSLTGTGEAFF. Incomplete CDR3 DNA: TGTGCCAGTAGTCTTACCGGGACAGGGGAG.

This clone has only a few counts. With the read ending 3 residues before the CDR3 end, the germline J gene is used to fill in that end. The rearrangement joins TRBV10-2 to TRBJ2-7; 10 bases fit TRBD2. This CDR3 comprises 14 residues. Per germline, CDR1 WSHSY and CDR2 SAAADI. J lost 4 bases, V lost 7 bases, and 7 bases had no gene match. The CDR3 bases that were read are TGCGCCAGCACCCCTAGCGGGAGCCTGTACGAG. Translating gives CASTPSGSLYE. The whole CDR3 sequence is CASTPSGSLYEQYF.

This clone is judged large. The CDR3 end falls 3 residues outside the read, so it is completed with the germline J gene. The J gene is TRBJ2-6, the V gene TRBV12-3 or TRBV12-4; 7 nucleotides line up with TRBD1. V shed 6 bases and J 2 bases; nucleotides not matched to a gene: 4. The CDR3 runs 15 residues. This chain's CDR3 is CASSTTGTGANVLTF. The DNA read from the CDR3 is TGTGCCAGCAGCACGACAGGGACTGGGGCCAACGTC.

The table lists this clone with a few counts. The missing CDR3 end, 3 residues past where the read stops, is filled in from the germline J gene. This chain links TRBV7-2 with TRBJ1-5, with a possible D match to TRBD1 (6 bases). CDR1 and CDR2 from the germline V gene are SGHTA and FQGNSA. CDR3 length equals 15 residues. V lost 1 base and J lost 7, with 14 bases in between. The CDR3 loop is CASSLVSQGRQPQHF. CDR3 DNA (partial): TGTGCCAGCAGCTTAGTTTCACAGGGTAGACAGCCC.

This clone has just a few counts. One junction end does not reproduce the germline sequence, and a read error may be involved. Coverage ceases 3 residues before the CDR3 finishes, and the germline J gene fills in the end. The rearrangement joins TRBV7-9 to TRBJ2-5; tentatively, D is TRBD1 (5 bases). This CDR3 comprises 12 residues. Looked up from germline, CDR1 is SEHNR and CDR2 is FQNEAQ (reference sequence). The CDR3 reads CSSSAQEGTQYF. The part of the CDR3 DNA that was read is TGTTCCAGCAGCGCACAGGAAGGGACC. Variable domain in full (rest from reference TRBV7-9 and TRBJ2-5): DTGVSQNPRHKITKRGQNVTFRCDPISEHNRLYWYRQTLGQGPEFLTYFQNEAQLEKSRLLSDRFSAERPKGSFSTLEIQRTEQGDSAMYLCSSSAQEGTQYFGPGTRLLVL.

This clone ranks as medium-sized. The CDR3 is cut off 3 residues early in the read; its end comes from the germline J gene. The chain uses TRBV20-1 and TRBJ2-1; 10 bases fit TRBD2. This CDR3 spans 16 amino acids. Germline values: CDR1 DFQATT, CDR2 SNEGSKA (reference sequence). Trimming took 3 bases from V and 4 from J; bases not matched to a gene: 9. The part of the CDR3 DNA that was read is TGCAGTGCTAGTGATAATAGCGGGAGGCCTTACAATGAG. Protein product: CSASDNSGRPYNE. The CDR3 in full is CSASDNSGRPYNEQFF.

This clone was picked up a small number of times. The sequenced fragment ends 3 residues before the CDR3 boundary, so the rest is inferred from the germline J gene. The chain has TRBV30 and TRBJ2-6; TRBD2 is a possible D gene (5 bases). CDR1 and CDR2 from the germline V gene are GTSNPN and SVGIG (reference sequence). With 8 bases removed from V and 5 bases from J, the gap between germline ends came to 16 bases. The CDR3 covers 14 residues. The part of the CDR3 DNA that was read is TGTGCCCGGGGAGAAGGCGGTCGGGCCAACGTC. Residues: CARGEGGRANV. The whole CDR3 protein is CARGEGGRANVLTF.